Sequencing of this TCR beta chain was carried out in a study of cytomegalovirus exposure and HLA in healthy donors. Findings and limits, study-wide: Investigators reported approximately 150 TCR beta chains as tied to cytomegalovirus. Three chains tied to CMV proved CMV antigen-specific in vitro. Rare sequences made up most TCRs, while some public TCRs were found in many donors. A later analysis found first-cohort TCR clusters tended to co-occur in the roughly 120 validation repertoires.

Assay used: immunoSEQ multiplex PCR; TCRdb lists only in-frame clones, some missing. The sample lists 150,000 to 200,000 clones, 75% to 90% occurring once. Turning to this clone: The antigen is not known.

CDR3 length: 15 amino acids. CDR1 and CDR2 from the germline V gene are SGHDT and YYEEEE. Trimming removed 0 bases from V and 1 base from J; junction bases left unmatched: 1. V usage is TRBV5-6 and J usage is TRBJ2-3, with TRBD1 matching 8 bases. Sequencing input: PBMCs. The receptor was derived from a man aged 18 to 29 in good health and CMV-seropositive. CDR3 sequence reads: CASSLEDRGTDTQYF. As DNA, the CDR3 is TGTGCCAGCAGCTTGGAGGACAGGGGCACAGATACGCAGTATTTT.